This entry is about one TCR beta chain. Which antigen it targets is not known. It has no much larger one-base neighbor in the sample; base qualities were not kept. This specimen comes from a study of cytomegalovirus exposure and HLA in healthy donors (dated by TCRdb to 2015 to 2018). About the full investigation: According to an earlier analysis of several hundred of the donors, 150 million to 200 million T cells yielded some 110 million unique TCR beta sequences and around 300 Gb of sequence data. An early release covering roughly 600 HLA-typed donors comprised about 300 gigabases of sequencing data and tens of millions of unique TCR sequences. Of the roughly 400 genotyped donors, about 80% fell in the genetic ancestry cluster associated with self-reported Caucasian donors. The study aimed to test whether cataloging public T cell receptors could reveal signatures of past pathogen exposure. The study used immunosequencing to profile the T cell repertoires of approximately 640 subjects and linked those repertoires to cytomegalovirus serostatus. A separate validation cohort of about 110 different subjects was used in addition to the approximately 640-subject first cohort. High-throughput TCR immunosequencing, statistical association of individual TCRs with disease status, and machine learning were combined to predict cytomegalovirus infection status. A later analysis re-examined previously published TCR beta repertoires from roughly 720 donors and added high-resolution HLA genotyping to investigate patterns of TCR occurrence. In the later analysis, no new phenotypic data were used to find candidate immune exposures; instead, reliance was placed on TCR beta sequences and their occurrence across donors. To decide whether each TCR beta V gene segment behaved as functional or pseudogenic, an earlier analysis of fewer than 750 of the donors relied on high-throughput TCR beta sequencing. Donor age, sex, ethnicity and CMV serostatus were collected together with the repertoire data. A later genetic analysis took genome-wide SNP genotypes for about 55% of the 666 donors and used that subset as a discovery cohort. Every repertoire in the discovery cohort had been generated on one and the same sequencing platform. HLA typing covered class I and class II loci at four-digit resolution. The number of typed donors differed by locus: 629-630 for A, B, C, DRB1 and DQB1; 522 for DQA1; 606 for DPA1; and about 470 for DPB1. About 5 DR-DQ haplotypes were handled as single units for association and clustering, since linkage in the cohort was strong. On average, roughly 240,000 unique TCR beta nucleotide sequences were sequenced per donor among 350 to 400 genotyped donors of the cohort, with roughly 19% of those sequences being non-productive. General study outcomes and caveats: A later genetic analysis reported fewer N-insertions in productive TCRs among donors in an Asian-associated ancestry cluster than the roughly 700-donor mean. Assigning TCR associations to individual alleles was difficult when HLA alleles, especially DR and DQ, strongly co-occurred. The only immune exposure information available for the cohort was CMV serostatus. Compared with equally common non-associated chains, HLA-associated TCR beta chains in a later analysis were more clonally expanded and had lower generation probabilities. Presence/absence analyses assumed roughly uniform sequencing depth across donors, an assumption that may not hold. In a later analysis, TCR association rates were found to vary across HLA loci, with the most associated TCRs seen for DRB1 alleles and the fewest for HLA-C alleles. In this cohort, only TCR beta chains were sequenced, and detectable features were limited by the absence of alpha or paired-chain data. In vitro tests confirmed that three of the cytomegalovirus-associated TCR beta chains recognize cytomegalovirus antigens. An earlier analysis of 587 of the donors showed that most TCR beta V segments appeared in productive rearrangements either about 87% or about 30% of the time, which broadly matched IMGT annotations. A later analysis found that most CMV-associated TCR beta chains appeared HLA-restricted, with HLA associations seemingly driven largely by CMV exposure. Linkage disequilibrium might explain the correlated functional status among segregating V segments, but an unknown experimental factor could not be ruled out. A later genetic analysis associated a missense DCLRE1C variant with V-gene and J-gene trimming of TCR beta chains, and an independent cohort replicated the association. A group of highly shared sequence variants was considered likely to be a technical artifact of the sequencing pipeline. In both the original and validation cohorts, the classifier was reported to diagnose cytomegalovirus status with high specificity and sensitivity. Most TCR sequences were seen in very few donors, while some public TCRs were found in many individuals. The authors suggested that the approach could potentially be extended to other disease states and immunological phenotypes. In a later analysis, several top co-occurrence clusters were reported to appear linked to parvovirus B19, influenza, CMV and Epstein-Barr virus. Because HLA typing was missing for some donors at each locus, association tests included only the typed subset. Because the 87-base-pair reads could not distinguish some IMGT-functional V segments, including TRBV6-2 and TRBV6-3, those segments were excluded. A further reported finding was that TCR beta sequences accurately predicted the HLA-A and HLA-B alleles for most subjects in the first cohort. At a false discovery rate of 0.05, a later analysis linked some 18,000 TCR beta sequences to specific HLA alleles. Because counts were too low, seventeen rarely observed V segments, including chromosome 9 orphons, were excluded from the earlier analysis of some 540 of the donors. The study listed approximately 160 TCR beta chains as associated with cytomegalovirus.

The cohort was made up of hundreds of healthy bone marrow donors. All cohort members were sampled while nominally healthy, although unrecorded immune exposures were likely present. The donor was CMV seronegative and belonged to the group of 350 to 400 seronegative cohort members. A peripheral blood sample was collected from each donor, and TCR beta sequencing was performed on peripheral blood mononuclear cells. Genomic DNA extraction from the blood cell samples was performed with the Qiagen DNeasy Blood Extraction Kit. Libraries were prepared through the immunoSEQ multiplex PCR assay. For the multiplex PCR, a mixture combining 60 forward primers for TCR Vbeta segments and 13 reverse primers for TCR Jbeta segments was used. The CDR3 region of rearranged TCR beta genes was amplified from genomic DNA with a multiplex PCR assay. Amplified TCR beta libraries were sequenced as 87-base-pair reads on the Illumina HiSeq System. Per the original workflow: A later analysis counted 75 million to 100 million unique TCR beta chains across the 600 to 850 repertoires, and some 11 million of these chains were shared by at least two donors. To remove PCR and sequencing errors, raw reads were error-corrected and collapsed into unique sequences using a nearest-neighbor algorithm that merged closely related sequences. V, D and J gene segments were assigned by aligning CDR3 sequences to IMGT reference sequences. For a sequence to be retained, a match of at least six nucleotides to both a V gene segment and a J gene segment was required. Rearrangements were called productive when the CDR3 lacked stop codons and stayed in frame with V and J; all others were non-productive. CDR3 was defined according to IMGT convention as the region running from the second conserved V-encoded cysteine to the conserved J-encoded phenylalanine. The earlier analysis of about 530 of the donors excluded any sequence lacking an unambiguous match to a single V gene segment. In an earlier analysis of 587 of the donors, V segments were called functional above 56.7% productive rearrangements and were called segregating when the between-donor standard deviation exceeded 5%. A statistical classification framework was built for diagnosing cytomegalovirus status from the catalog of TCR beta chain sequences. In a later analysis, V and J genes were assigned by comparing TCR nucleotide sequences against IMGT/GENE-DB human TR gene sequences. The TCRdist pipeline was used in a later analysis to assign CDR3 sequences and most-parsimonious VDJ recombination scenarios. In a later analysis, each TCR beta chain was defined by its CDR3 amino acid sequence together with its V-gene family, and reads without a unique V-gene family were excluded. A later analysis removed several hundred highly shared, low-generation-probability nucleotide sequences to deal with suspected cross-contamination and a sequencing artifact. In a later analysis, a clonal expansion index was calculated for each public chain from normalized within-repertoire ranks of inferred template counts. In a later analysis, generation probabilities were computed with a VDJ recombination model fitted to out-of-frame rearrangements, and the resulting probabilities were checked against IGoR. A later analysis scored TCR-TCR, TCR-HLA and TCR-CMV co-occurrence with hypergeometric tests, applying a repertoire-size bias correction to TCR pairs. A later analysis estimated false discovery rates by permuting HLA or CMV assignments 20 times. In a later analysis, co-occurring TCRs were grouped with DBSCAN, and TCRdist sequence similarity was added when clustering was performed within HLA-allele-positive subsets. Repertoires with fewer than 30,000 or more than 120,000 public chains, plus five repertoires with anomalous nucleotide sharing, were excluded from co-occurrence clustering. In TCRdb, the immuneACCESS table is reduced to in-frame sequences with V and J assigned. These tables do not hold every clone; where another copy was compared, an unresolved V gene accounts for under half, and the others remain unexplained. D and trimming come from the DNA, and the V and J calls and clone size come from that table. The sample table holds roughly 130,000 clones, of which 80% were seen once. The ten largest clones represent 1% of the sample.

There are 9 amino acids in the CDR3, from cysteine to phenylalanine inclusive. The DNA shown is the 27-base CDR3, in frame from base 1. V is clipped by 6 bases and J by 12 bases, and the sequence between their germline boundaries is 8 bases long. From a lookup of the germline V gene, CDR1 and CDR2 are MDHEN and SYDVKM. The sequenced sample consisted of PBMCs. This TCR derives from a man aged 35 to 55 in good health and CMV-seronegative. The V and J genes are TRBV28 and TRBJ1-2; no D gene is confidently identified. The nucleotides are TGTGCCAGCAGCTCCCCCGACACCTTC. Translated, this is CASSSPDTF.